The present T cell receptor (beta chain) was sequenced within a study of response to subunit inactivated influenza vaccine. Broader study findings: The authors offered the suggestion that each seasonal influenza vaccination recruits few new T cells.

This clonotype occurred a few times. Its antigen is currently unknown. TCRdb called the RT-PCR reads again in MiXCR, with one record for every CDR3 protein. The sample contains 450,000 to 700,000 distinct CDR3 sequences, 14% of which appear only once. With 0 bases clipped from V and 0 bases from J, the junction kept 15 bases outside the gene matches. The CDR3 consists of 21 residues. Germline assignment: CDR1 SGHRS and CDR2 YFSETQ. This TCR derives from a man between 45 and 60 years old who received an inactivated influenza vaccine. J is TRBJ2-3 and V is TRBV5-1, with 11 bases identical to TRBD2. The sample was PBMCs from blood, taken 11 to 12 days after vaccination. CDR3 sequence: CASSLALGTSGRPTSTDTQYF. The CDR3 DNA sequence: TGCGCCAGCAGCTTGGCCCTCGGGACTAGCGGAAGGCCTACTAGCACAGATACGCAGTATTTT.